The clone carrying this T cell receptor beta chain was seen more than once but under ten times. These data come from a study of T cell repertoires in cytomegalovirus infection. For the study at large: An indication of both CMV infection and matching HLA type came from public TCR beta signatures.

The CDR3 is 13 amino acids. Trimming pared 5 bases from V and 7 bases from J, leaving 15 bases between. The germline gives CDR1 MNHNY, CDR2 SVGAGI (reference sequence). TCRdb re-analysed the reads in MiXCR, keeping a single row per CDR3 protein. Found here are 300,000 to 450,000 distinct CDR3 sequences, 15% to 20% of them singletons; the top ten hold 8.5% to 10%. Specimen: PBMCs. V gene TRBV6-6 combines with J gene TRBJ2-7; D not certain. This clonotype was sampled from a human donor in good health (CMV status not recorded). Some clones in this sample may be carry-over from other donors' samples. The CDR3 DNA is TGTGCCAGCAGTGAGGTCCAATTGGCAGAGCAGTACTTC. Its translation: CASSEVQLAEQYF.